A single sample gave rise to the 24 T cell receptor beta chains below, sequenced in a study of blood T cells in healthy people across ages. Primers used in a second PCR of roughly 6 to 12 cycles were a sample-barcoded 5' primer and a J-beta primer mix. MiXCR was run by TCRdb on the 5' RACE reads, yielding one entry per CDR3 protein. The table includes more than 550,000 distinct CDR3 sequences, around a fifth detected once. The sequenced material came from blood. These receptor sequences come from a man in his sixties or seventies in good health.

V gene TRBV7-2 combines with J gene TRBJ1-1; D is perhaps TRBD1 (5 bases). CDR1 is SGHTA, CDR2 FQGNSA, per germline. Trimming took 0 bases from V and 0 from J, leaving 11 bases between them. The CDR3 covers 16 residues. DNA of the CDR3: TGTGCCAGCAGCTTAGCCGGGGCACGGCTGAACACTGAAGCTTTCTTT. This codes for CASSLAGARLNTEAFF.

The chain recombines TRBV7-2 with TRBJ2-2; D unclear. Germline V gene data show CDR1 as SGHTA and CDR2 as FQGNSA. The CDR3 extends over 16 amino acids. V was trimmed by 5 bases and J by 2 bases, leaving 15 bases between them. CDR3 nucleotide sequence: TGTGCCAGCAGCCCAAACTCGCCGGGTAACACCGGGGAGCTGTTTTTT. Its protein product is CASSPNSPGNTGELFF.

The chain employs TRBV14 and TRBJ1-1; D is undetermined. Trimming took 5 bases from V and 6 from J, leaving 25 bases between them. Germline CDR1 and CDR2: SGHDN and FVKESK. CDR3 length equals 17 residues. In nucleotides, the CDR3 is TGTGCCAGCAGCGTGGGTTCTGGATTTTTATCGAGGGCTGAAGCTTTCTTT. Translating gives CASSVGSGFLSRAEAFF.

The chain couples TRBV12-3 or TRBV12-4 to TRBJ2-1, with no clear D. The CDR3 spans 12 residues. V lost 5 bases to trimming and J lost 7 bases, with 9 bases between them. The CDR3 spells CASSRFVNEQFF. The CDR3, as DNA: TGTGCCAGCAGTAGATTCGTTAATGAGCAGTTCTTC.

In this sample, this clonotype turned up a few times. J is TRBJ2-1 and V is TRBV20-1, with D perhaps TRBD2 (6 bases). CDR1 is DFQATT, CDR2 SNEGSKA, per germline (reference sequence). The CDR3 is made up of 14 amino acids. V shed 3 bases and J shed 4 bases, with 13 bases lying between them. Here the CDR3 DNA reads TGCAGTGCTAGCCGACGGGAGCCTTACAATGAGCAGTTCTTC. Protein product: CSASRREPYNEQFF.

This chain uses TRBV5-1 with TRBJ1-4; D may be TRBD1 (6 bases). The V end lost 7 bases, the J end lost 1 base, and 14 bases lay between the germline ends. The CDR3 length is 15 residues. CDR1 and CDR2 from the germline V gene are SGHRS and YFSETQ. CDR3: CASGGGSVTNEKLFF. The DNA for the CDR3 is TGCGCCAGCGGAGGGGGGTCGGTAACTAATGAAAAACTGTTTTTT.

In its sample, this clonotype was seen a few times. V gene TRBV5-1 combines with J gene TRBJ2-7, with TRBD1 matching 9 bases. Matching the DNA end better, TRBJ2-5 makes the J call doubtful. The CDR3 contains 16 residues. CDR1 SGHRS and CDR2 YFSETQ come from the germline V gene. DNA for the CDR3: TGCGCCAGCAGCGTAAACAGGGGGCAGTACCAAGAGACCCAGTACTTC. It encodes CASSVNRGQYQETQYF.

The chain uses TRBV6-2 or TRBV6-3 and TRBJ2-7; 11 bases fit TRBD2. The J call may not be correct, given that the DNA end is closer to TRBJ2-1. Germline-derived CDR1 and CDR2 are MNHEY and SVGEGT. This CDR3 is 15 amino acids long. The CDR3 sequence is CASSQLAGVLNEQFF. In nucleotides, the CDR3 is TGTGCCAGCAGTCAACTAGCGGGAGTGCTCAATGAGCAGTTCTTC.

The chain couples TRBV27 to TRBJ2-1, with D possibly being TRBD2 (5 bases). Deletions cut 3 bases from V and 8 bases from J, with 14 bases between. This CDR3 has 14 amino acids. Germline V gene data show CDR1 as MNHEY and CDR2 as SMNVEV (reference sequence). The CDR3 loop is CASSLGHSGDEQFF. CDR3 bases: TGTGCCAGCAGTTTGGGCCACTCCGGGGATGAGCAGTTCTTC.

The rearrangement links TRBV3-1 to TRBJ1-2; possibly TRBD1 for D (5 bases). CDR3 length equals 17 residues. The V end lost 3 bases, the J end lost 0 bases, and 17 bases lay between the germline ends. CDR1 and CDR2 from the germline V gene are LGHDT and YNNKEL (reference sequence). The CDR3 DNA reads TGTGCCAGCAGCCACCAACATTCTCAGGGTTCTAACTATGGCTACACCTTC. Protein sequence: CASSHQHSQGSNYGYTF.

This clonotype was observed once. The chain is built from TRBV5-1 and TRBJ2-1; 9 bases are shared with TRBD1. Trimming took 0 bases from V and 0 from J; bases not matched to a gene: 4. The CDR3 spans 17 residues. Germline CDR1 reads SGHRS; CDR2 reads YFSETQ. The CDR3 DNA sequence: TGCGCCAGCAGCTTGGCGGGGGGACAGGGCTCCTACAATGAGCAGTTCTTC. It specifies CASSLAGGQGSYNEQFF.

The chain uses TRBV27 and TRBJ2-5, with D possibly matching TRBD2 (5 bases). Germline CDR1 MNHEY, CDR2 SMNVEV (reference sequence). This CDR3 has 16 residues. V lost 4 bases to trimming and J lost 3 bases, with 18 bases between them. In DNA form, the CDR3 reads TGTGCCAGCAGTTCAACCCCGCAGAGGGAAAAAGAGACCCAGTACTTC. It specifies CASSSTPQREKETQYF.

The V and J genes are TRBV3-1 and TRBJ2-1; a possible D gene is TRBD1 (5 bases). The CDR3 has 12 amino acids. Trimming left V 2 bases short and J 10 bases short, with 9 bases between. Germline CDR1 is LGHDT and CDR2 is YNNKEL (reference sequence). CDR3 nucleotide sequence: TGTGCCAGCAGCCAACGTGACAGAGAGCAGTTCTTC. Its translation is CASSQRDREQFF.

In this sample, this clonotype turned up a few times. The chain couples TRBV2 to TRBJ2-5; D is possibly TRBD1 or TRBD2 (5 bases each). Germline lookup yields CDR1 SNHLY and CDR2 FYNNEI. V was cut by 11 bases and J by 5 bases, with 21 bases left in between. There are 14 residues in the CDR3. Here the CDR3 reads CAGSRSRGRETQYF. CDR3 DNA sequence: TGTGCCGGAAGCAGGTCGAGGGGCCGGGAGACCCAGTACTTC.

The J gene is TRBJ1-1, the V gene TRBV2, with TRBD1 identical over 10 bases. The germline V gene has CDR1 SNHLY and CDR2 FYNNEI. This CDR3 is built from 14 residues. V trimming: 6 bases; J trimming: 4 bases; junction bases outside the gene matches: 5. The CDR3 region has the DNA TGTGCCAGCAGCGGACAGGGGGGCCGCACTGAAGCTTTCTTT. It encodes CASSGQGGRTEAFF.

This clonotype was detected a few times. The V gene is TRBV2, the J gene TRBJ1-4; TRBD1 matches at 8 bases. Germline-derived CDR1 and CDR2 are SNHLY and FYNNEI. Losses at the gene ends were 6 bases for V and 5 bases for J; bases not matched to a gene: 8. There are 15 residues in the CDR3. The CDR3 bases are TGTGCCAGCAGCCGGGACAGGAGACAGAATGAAAAACTGTTTTTT. It encodes CASSRDRRQNEKLFF.

The table lists this clonotype with a count of one. The gene calls are TRBV2 and TRBJ1-5; D perhaps matches TRBD1 (5 bases). V was cut by 5 bases and J by 5 bases, with 16 bases left in between. The CDR3 has 15 residues. Germline V CDR1 and CDR2: SNHLY, FYNNEI. Written as DNA, the CDR3 is TGTGCCAGCAGTTTAGAGACAGTTGACTATCAGCCCCAGCATTTT. Residues: CASSLETVDYQPQHF.

The chain joins TRBV29-1 to TRBJ2-1; possible D gene TRBD2, 6 bases. CDR3 length: 14 amino acids. Trimming left V 7 bases short and J 6 bases short, with 19 bases between. The V gene's germline CDR1 is SQVTM and CDR2 ANQGSEA. CDR3: CSARDLFEGNEQFF. Written as DNA, the CDR3 is TGCAGCGCCAGGGACTTGTTTGAGGGCAATGAGCAGTTCTTC.

This clonotype was observed a handful of times. CDR3 region: CASSPTSGRTYEQYV. DNA for the CDR3: TGTGCCAGCAGCCCGACTAGCGGGAGGACCTACGAGCAGTACGTC. This chain links TRBV6-6 with TRBJ2-5; 13 bases are shared with TRBD2. The closer fit of TRBJ2-7 to the DNA end suggests the J call may be wrong. The CDR3 is 15 residues long. CDR1 MNHNY and CDR2 SVGAGI come from the germline V gene (reference sequence).

Only a few counts were recorded for this clonotype. The V and J genes are TRBV24-1 and TRBJ1-2; no clear D gene. The germline V gene encodes CDR1 KGHDR and CDR2 SFDVKD. The CDR3 extends over 13 amino acids. V was trimmed by 4 bases and J by 3 bases, leaving 8 bases between them. CDR3 amino acids: CATSDRTDYGYTF. Written as DNA, the CDR3 is TGTGCCACCAGTGACCGGACGGACTATGGCTACACCTTC.

The table lists this clonotype with a few counts. The chain employs TRBV4-3 and TRBJ2-2, with 14 positions matching TRBD2. The CDR3 has 18 residues. V dropped 3 bases and J dropped 4; count of bases not matched to a gene: 7. Per the germline V gene, CDR1 is LGHNA and CDR2 is YSLEER. The CDR3 protein is CASSQSLTSGRVTGELFF. CDR3 DNA sequence: TGCGCCAGCAGCCAGTCCCTGACTAGCGGGAGGGTCACCGGGGAGCTGTTTTTT.

This clonotype has just a few counts. This chain joins TRBV20-1 and TRBJ2-7, with D uncertain. The CDR3 is 11 residues long. Germline CDR1 reads DFQATT; CDR2 reads SNEGSKA (reference sequence). V was pared by 4 bases and J by 5 bases, with 9 bases between. This CDR3 is CSAKRTHEQYF. The CDR3 DNA sequence: TGCAGTGCTAAGAGGACGCACGAGCAGTACTTC.

A few counts support this clonotype. This chain connects TRBV9 to TRBJ1-3, with 7 bases lining up with TRBD1. Germline V CDR1 and CDR2: SGDLS, YYNGEE. Losses at the gene ends were 4 bases for V and 0 bases for J; bases not matched to a gene: 10. This CDR3 is 17 amino acids long. CDR3 sequence reads: CASSPRDSVVSGNTIYF. As DNA, the CDR3 is TGTGCCAGCAGCCCACGGGACAGCGTTGTCTCTGGAAACACCATATATTTT.

This clonotype was counted at least ten times. CDR3 loop: CSARDPEKRELTYEQYV. CDR3 nucleotide sequence: TGCAGTGCTAGAGATCCCGAAAAGCGGGAGCTTACCTACGAGCAGTACGTC. The chain combines TRBV20-1 with TRBJ2-7, with 8 bases lining up with TRBD2. J gave up 2 bases and V 0 bases, and 12 bases lay outside the gene matches. CDR1 and CDR2 from the germline V gene are DFQATT and SNEGSKA (reference sequence). CDR3 size: 17 residues.